The 26 T cell receptor beta chains given below trace back to one sample, sequenced in a study of T cell repertoires in aging, cancer and after chemotherapy (dated by TCRdb to about 2019). Instead of sorted cells or RNA, genomic DNA extracted from peripheral blood served as the source for amplifying TCR beta rearrangements. The listed sequencing device is Illumina MiSeq. Rearranged TRB sequences spanning V, D and J segments were amplified by multiplex touch-down PCR using a mixed TRB-A/B primer pool. TCRdb applied fastp at Q25 and MiXCR to the public reads, then kept only in-frame beta chains. Every distinct CDR3 protein forms one entry, paired with its most common genes and DNA. The sample table holds around 4,800 distinct CDR3 sequences, of which around 70% were seen once. Roughly 8.6% of the sample goes to the ten largest clones. Sequencing was carried out using blood. These receptors came from a human donor with a solid tumor.

The chain uses TRBV6-5 and TRBJ1-1; D is unresolved. CDR1 and CDR2 from the germline V gene are MNHEY and SVGAGI. The CDR3 length is 17 residues. V lost 3 bases, J lost 3 bases, and 20 bases lay in between. The CDR3 loop is CASSYLTTWEKDTEAFF. CDR3 sequence (DNA): TGTGCCAGCAGTTATCTCACGACGTGGGAAAAGGACACTGAAGCTTTCTTT.

J is TRBJ2-1 and V is TRBV6-6; D is perhaps TRBD1 (6 bases). Germline CDR1 and CDR2: MNHNY and SVGAGI (reference sequence). The CDR3 is 19 residues long. V was pared by 6 bases and J by 4 bases, with 28 bases between. For the CDR3, the DNA is TGTGCCAGCAGGATGGGAACAGGGTTTGGGGCTGGGGAATACAATGAGCAGTTCTTC. Its translation is CASRMGTGFGAGEYNEQFF.

The gene calls are TRBV11-2 and TRBJ1-1; 8 nucleotides line up with TRBD1. The CDR3 has 14 amino acids. Germline V gene lookup returns CDR1 SGHAT and CDR2 FQNNGV. V gave up 7 bases and J gave up 6 bases; unmatched junction bases: 10. As DNA, the CDR3 is TGTGCCAGCACCCTTGCCGGACAGGGCGCTGAAGCTTTCTTT. It encodes CASTLAGQGAEAFF.

This clonotype came up once. The chain has TRBV4-1 and TRBJ1-1, with a possible D match to TRBD1 (5 bases). The CDR3 totals 18 residues. CDR1 is MGHRA, CDR2 YSYEKL, per germline. Trimming stripped 4 bases from V and 0 bases from J, with 21 bases between. DNA for the CDR3: TGCGCCAGCAGCCGAAGTCCCTCTTCGGGGGTAATGAACACTGAAGCTTTCTTT. This translates into CASSRSPSSGVMNTEAFF.

This clonotype was seen only once. The chain carries TRBV12-3 or TRBV12-4 and TRBJ1-1; no definite D call. The CDR3 has 14 residues. V lost 7 bases and J 1 base, leaving 13 bases between the germline ends. DNA of the CDR3: TGTGCCAGCATCTTTGAAGGGTCGAACACTGAAGCTTTCTTT. Translation: CASIFEGSNTEAFF.

This clonotype was detected only once. The rearrangement uses TRBV6-6 and TRBJ1-1; no reliable D call. The CDR3 is 12 residues long. V was clipped by 6 bases and J by 9 bases, with 14 bases between them. Germline lookup yields CDR1 MNHNY and CDR2 SVGAGI (reference sequence). Here the CDR3 DNA reads TGTGCCAGCAGCCACTCCGGGAGTAAAGCTTTCTTT. It specifies CASSHSGSKAFF.

In its sample, this clonotype was seen a few times. The chain recombines TRBV7-6 with TRBJ1-6; D possibly corresponds to TRBD1 (5 bases). With 4 bases removed from V and 0 bases from J, the gap between germline ends came to 7 bases. The CDR3 extends over 15 amino acids. The germline V gene encodes CDR1 SGHVS and CDR2 FNYEAQ. The CDR3 loop reads CASSYRSSYNSPLHF. The CDR3 DNA sequence: TGTGCCAGCAGCTACAGGAGCTCCTATAATTCACCCCTCCACTTT.

This rearrangement joins TRBV11-3 to TRBJ2-7; possible D gene TRBD2, 7 bases. Germline CDR1 is SGHNT and CDR2 is YENEEA. Between the trimmed V and J ends, which lost 5 bases and 4 bases, there was a span of 21 bases. The CDR3 extends over 16 amino acids. The DNA for the CDR3 is TGTGCCAGCAGCCTTGGGCCTAGCGGCCAGGGGTACGAGCAGTACTTC. Its protein product is CASSLGPSGQGYEQYF.

This sequence joins TRBV6-4 and TRBJ2-7; 8 bases agree with TRBD1. Per the germline V gene, CDR1 is MRHNA and CDR2 is SNTAGT. This CDR3 is built from 15 residues. J lost 1 base, V lost 8 bases, and 10 bases had no gene match. The CDR3, as DNA: TGTGCCAGCCGAAGGAGTGGACAGGGTTCCTACGAGCAGTACTTC. Translating gives CASRRSGQGSYEQYF.

The J gene is TRBJ1-5, the V gene TRBV5-6; D is unresolved. Germline CDR1 SGHDT, CDR2 YYEEEE. V lost 4 bases to trimming and J lost 3 bases, with 11 bases between them. There are 14 residues in the CDR3. This CDR3 is CASSNVQFNQPQHF. CDR3 bases: TGTGCCAGCAGCAACGTACAGTTCAATCAGCCCCAGCATTTT.

The chain is built from TRBV29-1 and TRBJ2-3, with D hard to call. CDR3 length: 12 amino acids. V gave up 3 bases and J gave up 4 bases, with 8 bases separating them. Germline CDR1 reads SQVTM; CDR2 reads ANQGSEA. The chain's CDR3 is CSVEAAADTQYF. CDR3 sequence (DNA): TGCAGCGTTGAGGCGGCCGCAGATACGCAGTATTTT.

This clonotype has just a few counts. The chain employs TRBV7-2 and TRBJ2-5; 8 positions agree with TRBD2. Germline V gene sequence: CDR1 SGHTA, CDR2 FQGNSA. The V gene end was trimmed by 5 bases and the J gene end by 2 bases; junction bases not matched to a gene: 10. This CDR3 contains 16 residues. CDR3 sequence: CASSPRIAGRQETQYF. CDR3 coding DNA: TGTGCCAGCAGCCCGCGGATAGCGGGGCGACAAGAGACCCAGTACTTC.

The chain recombines TRBV20-1 with TRBJ1-2; D is perhaps TRBD1 (5 bases). Deletions cut 7 bases from V and 5 bases from J, with 14 bases between. Looked up from germline, CDR1 is DFQATT and CDR2 is SNEGSKA (reference sequence). This CDR3 region has 12 residues. The CDR3 DNA sequence: TGCAGTGTCTGGACAACAGTTTATGGCTACACCTTC. Residues: CSVWTTVYGYTF.

This clonotype was detected only once. The chain is built from TRBV12-5 and TRBJ1-2; D is unresolved. This CDR3 comprises 14 residues. From germline, CDR1 is LGHNT and CDR2 FRNRAP. The CDR3 sequence: CASTNSGRVHGYTF. CDR3 bases: TGTGCCAGCACTAATTCCGGTAGGGTACATGGCTACACCTTC.

The chain uses TRBV20-1 and TRBJ1-5, with D unclear. The CDR3 contains 14 residues. The germline CDR1 and CDR2 sequences are DFQATT and SNEGSKA (reference sequence). The ends were cut back, 4 bases at V and 1 base at J, with 11 bases in the middle. In DNA form, the CDR3 reads TGCAGTGCTACCACCTCCAACAGCAATCAGCCCCAGCATTTT. Encoded protein: CSATTSNSNQPQHF.

This clonotype came up a few times. The V call is TRBV9, the J call TRBJ2-7; D is perhaps TRBD2 (6 bases). The V and J ends lost 0 bases and 4 bases respectively, with 11 bases between them. This CDR3 has 14 residues. Germline V CDR1 and CDR2: SGDLS, YYNGEE. The CDR3: CASSVGASVYEQYF. The CDR3 DNA reads TGTGCCAGCAGCGTAGGGGCTAGCGTTTACGAGCAGTACTTC.

J is TRBJ2-6 and V is TRBV5-6; no reliable D call. V was pared by 4 bases and J by 2 bases, with 4 bases between. The CDR3 totals 13 residues. The germline CDR1 and CDR2 sequences are SGHDT and YYEEEE. CDR3 sequence reads: CASSVTGANVLTF. CDR3 sequence (DNA): TGTGCCAGCAGCGTCACTGGGGCCAACGTCCTGACTTTC.

V usage is TRBV15 and J usage is TRBJ2-7; possible D gene TRBD2, 7 bases. The CDR3 covers 13 residues. V was trimmed by 8 bases and J by 2 bases, leaving 13 bases between them. Per the germline V gene, CDR1 is LNHNV and CDR2 is YYDKDF (reference sequence). DNA for the CDR3: TGTGCCACCGGGGGGGCGGTAGCCTACGAGCAGTACTTC. Amino acid sequence: CATGGAVAYEQYF.

In this sample, this clonotype turned up a few times. The chain carries TRBV11-3 and TRBJ1-2; 12 nucleotides align to TRBD1. J gave up 4 bases and V 5 bases, and 5 bases lay outside the gene matches. Germline CDR1 and CDR2: SGHNT and YENEEA. The CDR3 has 15 residues. CDR3 in amino acids: CASSRGQGASYGYTF. CDR3 sequence (DNA): TGTGCCAGCAGCCGGGGACAGGGGGCATCCTATGGCTACACCTTC.

Only a few counts were recorded for this clonotype. J is TRBJ2-7 and V is TRBV6-5; D is perhaps TRBD1 (5 bases). Germline V gene data show CDR1 as MNHEY and CDR2 as SVGAGI. The CDR3 spans 14 residues. V shed 2 bases and J shed 0 bases, with 8 bases lying between them. The CDR3 DNA reads TGTGCCAGCAGTTACGGCAGGGCCTCCTACGAGCAGTACTTC. Its translation is CASSYGRASYEQYF.

The sample holds a few counts of this clonotype. This chain uses TRBV7-2 with TRBJ2-1, with unresolved D. Trimming took 4 bases from V and 10 from J, leaving 11 bases between them. Germline V gives CDR1 SGHTA, CDR2 FQGNSA. The CDR3 has 12 amino acids. The CDR3 DNA is TGTGCCAGCAGCTCCATTACTTGGGAGCAGTTCTTC. Amino acid sequence: CASSSITWEQFF.

This clonotype was detected a few times. The V gene is TRBV18, the J gene TRBJ1-3; TRBD1 is a possible D gene (5 bases). The ends were cut back, 0 bases at V and 8 bases at J, with 11 bases in the middle. The V gene's germline CDR1 is KGHSH and CDR2 LQKENI. This CDR3 contains 14 residues. DNA of the CDR3: TGTGCCAGCTCACCACCAGGCAGGGCGGACACCATATATTTT. Its translation: CASSPPGRADTIYF.

The table lists this clonotype with a few counts. V gene TRBV29-1 combines with J gene TRBJ1-6; D possibly corresponds to TRBD1 (5 bases). Trimming shortened V by 7 bases and J by 10 bases, and 17 bases separated the two germline ends. The CDR3 spans 13 residues. The V gene's germline CDR1 is SQVTM and CDR2 ANQGSEA. This CDR3 is CSAQIATGSPLHF. The DNA for the CDR3 is TGCAGCGCCCAGATCGCAACAGGATCACCCCTCCACTTT.

The rearrangement uses TRBV20-1 and TRBJ2-3; D uncertain. Trimming shortened V by 3 bases and J by 5 bases, and 9 bases separated the two germline ends. CDR1 and CDR2 (germline): DFQATT, SNEGSKA (reference sequence). The CDR3 contains 12 residues. In DNA form, the CDR3 reads TGCAGTGCTAGCCCGATTGGAGATACGCAGTATTTT. Protein sequence: CSASPIGDTQYF.

This clonotype was seen a few times. The chain recombines TRBV7-2 with TRBJ2-5; 7 nucleotides align to TRBD1. V lost 5 bases, J lost 5 bases, and 11 bases stayed unmatched. The CDR3 runs 15 residues. The germline V gene has CDR1 SGHTA and CDR2 FQGNSA. This CDR3 is CASSNPGTEYETQYF. In DNA form, the CDR3 reads TGTGCCAGCAGCAATCCCGGGACAGAATATGAGACCCAGTACTTC. The full variable domain, its missing parts supplied by reference TRBV7-2 and TRBJ2-5, is GAGVSQSPSNKVTEKGKDVELRCDPISGHTALYWYRQSLGQGLEFLIYFQGNSAPDKSGLPSDRFSAERTGGSVSTLTIQRTQQEDSAVYLCASSNPGTEYETQYFGPGTRLLVL.

This chain uses TRBV20-1 with TRBJ2-2; 7 bases line up with TRBD1. Per the germline V gene, CDR1 is DFQATT and CDR2 is SNEGSKA (reference sequence). The CDR3 consists of 14 residues. V was clipped by 4 bases and J by 1 base; unmatched bases: 3. This chain's CDR3 is CSATGTENTGELFF. The CDR3 DNA is TGCAGTGCTACCGGGACAGAGAACACCGGGGAGCTGTTTTTT.